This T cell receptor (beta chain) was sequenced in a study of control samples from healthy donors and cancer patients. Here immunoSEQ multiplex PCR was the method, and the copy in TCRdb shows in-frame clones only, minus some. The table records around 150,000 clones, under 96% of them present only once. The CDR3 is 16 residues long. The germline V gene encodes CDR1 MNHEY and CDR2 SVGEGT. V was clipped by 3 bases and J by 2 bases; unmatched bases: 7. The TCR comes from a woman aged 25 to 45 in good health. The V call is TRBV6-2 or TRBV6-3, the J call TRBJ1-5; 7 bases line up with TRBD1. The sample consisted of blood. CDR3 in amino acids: CASSYGPTGRNQPQHF. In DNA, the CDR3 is TGTGCCAGCAGTTATGGCCCGACAGGGCGCAATCAGCCCCAGCATTTT.